This T cell receptor (beta chain) comes out of a study of shared clonotypes between healthy human individuals. Study overall: Donors had three CD4 naive, three CD4 memory, two CD8 naive and one CD8 memory plate apiece. Study-wide results and limits: Only blood samples were collected, and tissue repertoires likely differ. Among donors, sharing of clonotypes was expected to be affected by sequencing depth.

The CDR3 consists of 12 residues. V lost 8 bases to trimming and J lost 6 bases, with 13 bases between them. Germline values: CDR1 MDHEN, CDR2 SYDVKM. The material for each subset, its genomic DNA, was split evenly across several immunoSEQ plates. Some clones are missing from TCRdb's copy, which holds only in-frame ones; the method was immunoSEQ multiplex PCR. The repertoire holds around 510,000 clones, with approximately 95% as singletons. The sample holds one count of this clone. No antigen is known for it. This TCR came from a woman in her thirties in good health. The V gene is TRBV28, the J gene TRBJ1-2, with D unclear. The sample was naive CD4+ T cells sorted from blood. Subset here: CD45RA+ positively selected. CDR3 amino acids: CASLLPGNGYTF. CDR3 DNA: TGTGCCAGCCTTCTCCCGGGGAATGGCTACACCTTC.